Below are 8 T cell receptor beta chains sequenced from a single sample in a study of OX40 agonist ivuxolimab in advanced cancers. Sequencing used immunoSEQ multiplex PCR; TCRdb keeps in-frame clones, though not all of them. The sample has approximately 50,000 clones, just under 80% seen once; the top ten hold around 2.5%. The sample in question was CD4+ or CD8+ T cells sorted from blood, obtained in a trial of the OX40 agonist ivuxolimab. These receptor sequences come from an adult with an advanced solid tumor such as melanoma, head and neck, liver or kidney cancer.

V gene TRBV2 combines with J gene TRBJ1-2; D remains unclear. This CDR3 is built from 12 residues. The germline V and J ends were trimmed by 4 bases and 7 bases, with 10 bases remaining between them. In germline, CDR1 is SNHLY, CDR2 FYNNEI. CDR3 in DNA: TGTGCCAGCAGTGCCCGTGTCCGTGGCTACACCTTC. Residues: CASSARVRGYTF.

This clone appeared a few times. The rearrangement joins TRBV7-2 to TRBJ2-2, with 10 bases aligning to TRBD1. V was clipped by 5 bases and J by 6 bases; unmatched bases: 12. The CDR3 is 17 residues long. Per the germline V gene, CDR1 is SGHTA and CDR2 is FQGNSA. The CDR3 loop is CASSLLPGTGAPGELFF. In nucleotides, the CDR3 is TGTGCCAGCAGCCTACTTCCCGGGACAGGGGCCCCCGGGGAGCTGTTTTTT.

The gene calls are TRBV5-1 and TRBJ2-1; 9 bases fit TRBD1. Germline V gene data show CDR1 as SGHRS and CDR2 as YFSETQ. The ends lost 0 bases at V and 8 bases at J; junction bases unmatched: 9. This CDR3 region has 16 residues. The CDR3 protein is CASSLVVGQGSDEQFF. As DNA, the CDR3 is TGCGCCAGCAGCTTGGTCGTTGGACAGGGGTCGGATGAGCAGTTCTTC.

The CDR3 sequence is CASSPNLNYGYTF. CDR3 coding DNA: TGTGCCAGTAGTCCCAATCTCAACTATGGCTACACCTTC. This chain joins TRBV19 and TRBJ1-2; D ambiguous. Germline V gene data show CDR1 as LNHDA and CDR2 as SQIVND (reference sequence). V gave up 5 bases and J gave up 2 bases, with 9 bases separating them. The CDR3 has 13 residues.

This sequence joins TRBV7-2 and TRBJ1-2; D gene unclear. V lost 0 bases to trimming and J lost 8 bases, with 7 bases between them. CDR3 length: 12 residues. The V gene's germline CDR1 is SGHTA and CDR2 FQGNSA. DNA of the CDR3: TGTGCCAGCAGCTTAGCAGGGATCGGCTACACCTTC. Translation gives CASSLAGIGYTF.

This chain connects TRBV6-5 to TRBJ2-1; D gene uncertain. Germline CDR1 MNHEY, CDR2 SVGAGI. The CDR3 runs 11 residues. Trimming left V 8 bases short and J 9 bases short, with 11 bases between. The CDR3 is CASRRSSEQFF. CDR3 DNA sequence: TGTGCCAGCCGTAGGTCCAGTGAGCAGTTCTTC.

In nucleotides, the CDR3 is TGCAGTGCTAGACGGCAAACTGAAGCTTTCTTT. Translation gives CSARRQTEAFF. The rearrangement links TRBV20-1 to TRBJ1-1; D gene ambiguous. The CDR3 covers 11 residues. Trimming removed 2 bases from V and 5 bases from J, with 6 bases in between. Germline V gene data show CDR1 as DFQATT and CDR2 as SNEGSKA (reference sequence).

This clone was detected a few times. The chain couples TRBV5-1 to TRBJ2-3; D perhaps matches TRBD2 (5 bases). Germline assignment: CDR1 SGHRS and CDR2 YFSETQ. CDR3 length: 14 amino acids. V was pared by 0 bases and J by 4 bases, with 9 bases between. The chain's CDR3 is CASSLARGADTQYF. The DNA of the CDR3 is TGCGCCAGCAGCTTGGCCCGGGGAGCAGATACGCAGTATTTT.